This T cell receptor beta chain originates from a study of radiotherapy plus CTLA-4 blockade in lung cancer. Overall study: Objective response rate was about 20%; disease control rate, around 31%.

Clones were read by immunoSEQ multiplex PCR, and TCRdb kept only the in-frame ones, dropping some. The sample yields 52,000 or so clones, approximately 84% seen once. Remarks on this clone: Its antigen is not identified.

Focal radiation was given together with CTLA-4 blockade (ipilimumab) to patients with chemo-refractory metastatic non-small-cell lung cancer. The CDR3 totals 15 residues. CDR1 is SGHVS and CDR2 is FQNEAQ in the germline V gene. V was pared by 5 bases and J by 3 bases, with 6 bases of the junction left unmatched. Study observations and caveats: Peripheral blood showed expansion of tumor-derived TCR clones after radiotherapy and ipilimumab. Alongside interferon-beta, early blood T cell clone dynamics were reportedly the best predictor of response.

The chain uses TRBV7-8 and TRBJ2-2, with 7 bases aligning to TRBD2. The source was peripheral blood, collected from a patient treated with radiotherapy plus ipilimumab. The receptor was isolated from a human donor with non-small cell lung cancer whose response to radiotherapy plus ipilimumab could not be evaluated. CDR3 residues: CASSLGGRDTGELFF. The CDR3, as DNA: TGTGCCAGCAGCCTGGGAGGGCGGGACACCGGGGAGCTGTTTTTT.